Listed below are T cell receptor beta chains from one sample, sequenced in a study of blood T cell repertoires in COVID-19. Clones were sequenced by immunoSEQ multiplex PCR, and TCRdb holds only the in-frame ones, with some missing. Of a few hundred thousand clones listed, roughly nine tenths are singletons. Sequencing was carried out using peripheral blood. Receptors were obtained from a woman aged 40 to 50 who had recovered from COVID-19. CDR3s include the opening cysteine and the closing phenylalanine or tryptophan. The D gene is left open where the match is weak. Not every row has a clone size; where given, it reads once, few, many or a size class.

15	TRBV7-9	.	.	TRBJ1-1	TGTGCCAGCAGCGGACCCCGGGGGGTGAACACTGAAGCTTTCTTT	CASSGPRGVNTEAFF
16	TRBV7-9	.	TRBD2	TRBJ2-1	TGTGCCAGCAGCTTAGCACTAGCGGGGGCTCGCGATGAGCAGTTCTTC	CASSLALAGARDEQFF
15	TRBV28	once	TRBD2	TRBJ2-7	TGTGCCAGCACTCGGGGGGGGCTACGGTCCTACGAGCAGTACTTC	CASTRGGLRSYEQYF
13	TRBV10-1	.	.	TRBJ2-5	TGCGCCAGCAGTGGAACCTCAGCAGGGACCCAGTACTTC	CASSGTSAGTQYF
13	TRBV13	.	.	TRBJ1-4	TGTGCCAGCACCCAGGGGATATTGGAGAAACTGTTTTTT	CASTQGILEKLFF
14	TRBV10-1	.	TRBD1	TRBJ2-3	TGCGCCAGCAGTGAAGGGACAGGCACAGATACGCAGTATTTT	CASSEGTGTDTQYF
15	TRBV10-3	.	TRBD1	TRBJ1-2	TGTGCCACCAAAAAACGAGGGACAGAAGGAGATGGCTACACCTTC	CATKKRGTEGDGYTF
15	TRBV5-1	.	.	TRBJ1-4	TGCGCCAGCAGCCAACCAGGGACTGATAATGAAAAACTGTTTTTT	CASSQPGTDNEKLFF
14	TRBV30	.	.	TRBJ1-6	TGTGCCCTCACTAAGGGGGATACGAATTCACCCCTCCACTTT	CALTKGDTNSPLHF
13	TRBV30	few	.	TRBJ1-3	TGTGCCTGGAGTGTTAGACGCGGTGACACCATATATTTT	CAWSVRRGDTIYF
14	TRBV19	few	TRBD2	TRBJ2-3	TGTGCCAGTAGTATACGGGGGGACACAGATACGCAGTATTTT	CASSIRGDTDTQYF
16	TRBV11-3	.	.	TRBJ1-5	TGTGCCAGCAGCTTAGCGAACGGTTCTCTCAATCAGCCCCAGCATTTT	CASSLANGSLNQPQHF
15	TRBV5-1	.	.	TRBJ1-2	TGCGCCAGCAGTAAATCTCCCTATTCAAACTATGGCTACACCTTC	CASSKSPYSNYGYTF
13	TRBV25-1	.	.	TRBJ1-2	TGTGCCAGCAGACGGTCAGAGGTAGGTGGCTACACCTTC	CASRRSEVGGYTF
15	TRBV7-2	.	TRBD1	TRBJ1-4	TGTGCCAGCAGCTTTCCAGACAGGGGTGAGGAAAAACTGTTTTTT	CASSFPDRGEEKLFF
16	TRBV27	.	TRBD1	TRBJ1-6	TGTGCCAGCAGTCCGTACGGACAGGCTATGAATTCACCCCTCCACTTT	CASSPYGQAMNSPLHF
10	TRBV12-3/TRBV12-4	.	.	TRBJ1-3	TGTGCCAGCAGCCATTACACCATATATTTT	CASSHYTIYF
14	TRBV27	.	.	TRBJ1-1	TGTGCCAGCAGTTTAGACCGGAGAGGGACTGAAGCTTTCTTT	CASSLDRRGTEAFF
14	TRBV27	.	.	TRBJ1-4	TGTGCCAGCAGAAAGGGGTCAACTAATGAAAAACTGTTTTTT	CASRKGSTNEKLFF
13	TRBV12-3/TRBV12-4	.	.	TRBJ1-2	TGTGCCAGCAGTTTCGAGGGAAAGTCGGGCTACACCTTC	CASSFEGKSGYTF
14	TRBV3-1/TRBV3-2	.	.	TRBJ2-4	TGTGCCAGCAGCCAAGGGGTGGGAGGGGGCATTCAGTACTTC	CASSQGVGGGIQYF
18	TRBV28	.	TRBD2	TRBJ2-3	TGTGCCAGCAGTGCATGGACTAGCGGGGGCTCTAGCACAGATACGCAGTATTTT	CASSAWTSGGSSTDTQYF
15	TRBV7-2	.	.	TRBJ2-1	TGTGCCAGCAGCTTCGACCGGAGCTCCTACAATGAGCAGTTCTTC	CASSFDRSSYNEQFF
11	TRBV5-5	.	.	TRBJ1-1	TGTGCCAGGGGGCCCCGGATTGAAGCTTTCTTT	CARGPRIEAFF
16	TRBV19	.	TRBD2	TRBJ2-1	TGTGCCAGTAGTGGAGAAGGACTAGCGGGATACAATGAGCAGTTCTTC	CASSGEGLAGYNEQFF
13	TRBV6-5	.	.	TRBJ2-2	TGTGCCAGCAGCCACGGAGGGACCGGGGAGCTGTTTTTT	CASSHGGTGELFF
13	TRBV12-3/TRBV12-4	.	.	TRBJ1-5	TGTGCCAGCAGTTTAACTGAGAATCAGCCCCAGCATTTT	CASSLTENQPQHF
14	TRBV7-2	.	.	TRBJ2-2	TGTGCCAGCAGCACGGGAAGGGTGGCTGGGGAGCTGTTTTTT	CASSTGRVAGELFF
17	TRBV2	.	.	TRBJ1-3	TGTGCCAGCAGTACACCTCTACGGGACATTTCTGGAAACACCATATATTTT	CASSTPLRDISGNTIYF
14	TRBV18	.	.	TRBJ1-3	TGTGCCAGCCGGACAACCCACTCTGGAAACACCATATATTTT	CASRTTHSGNTIYF
14	TRBV6-5	.	TRBD2	TRBJ2-1	TGTGCCAGCAGGCTAGCGGGAGGTTACAATGAGCAGTTCTTC	CASRLAGGYNEQFF
13	TRBV5-1	once	.	TRBJ2-3	TGCGCCAGCAGCTTCCCGGTCGCAGATACGCAGTATTTT	CASSFPVADTQYF
15	TRBV4-1	few	TRBD1	TRBJ1-5	TGCGCCAGCGGAAGACAGGGCACCTTGAATCAGCCCCAGCATTTT	CASGRQGTLNQPQHF
13	TRBV30	.	.	TRBJ2-5	TGTGCCTGGTTGGCGGGGAACCAAGAGACCCAGTACTTC	CAWLAGNQETQYF
14	TRBV27	.	TRBD1	TRBJ2-7	TGTGCCAGCAGTCCCTGGGACAGATCCTACGAGCAGTACTTC	CASSPWDRSYEQYF
17	TRBV9	.	TRBD2	TRBJ2-6	TGTGCCAGCAGCGTAGGACTAGCGGATCCTGGGGCCAACGTCCTGACTTTC	CASSVGLADPGANVLTF
12	TRBV19	.	TRBD1	TRBJ2-5	TGTGCCAGTGGGGACAGGGGAGAGACCCAGTACTTC	CASGDRGETQYF
13	TRBV6-5	once	.	TRBJ2-3	TGTGCCAGCAGTTACTCCCAGGGCCAGCCGCAGTATTTT	CASSYSQGQPQYF
15	TRBV24-1	.	TRBD1	TRBJ2-5	TGTGCCACCAGTGGAGCCCGACAGGGACAAGAGACCCAGTACTTC	CATSGARQGQETQYF
12	TRBV5-5	.	.	TRBJ1-2	TGTGCCAGCAGCCGGGGTGCGAGTGGCTACACCTTC	CASSRGASGYTF
14	TRBV11-2	few	.	TRBJ1-3	TGTGCCAGCACCAAGGACAACTCTGGAAACACCATATATTTT	CASTKDNSGNTIYF
18	TRBV3-1/TRBV3-2	.	TRBD1	TRBJ2-6	TGTGCCAGCAGCCAAGATCCGGGACAGGGAACCGGGGCCAACGTCCTGACTTTC	CASSQDPGQGTGANVLTF
13	TRBV19	once	TRBD2	TRBJ2-1	TGTGCCAGTAGTAGCCCGACTAGCTTTGAGCAGTTCTTC	CASSSPTSFEQFF
14	TRBV9	.	.	TRBJ1-4	TGTGCCAGCAGCGTAGGGGGGGCTAATGAAAAACTGTTTTTT	CASSVGGANEKLFF
13	TRBV28	.	.	TRBJ1-5	TGTGCCAGCAGACCAGGGTGGGGTCAGCCCCAGCATTTT	CASRPGWGQPQHF
17	TRBV7-2	once	.	TRBJ2-2	TGTGCCAGCAGCACCCCCCTCAGGACTATTGTGGCCGGGGAGCTGTTTTTT	CASSTPLRTIVAGELFF
13	TRBV7-3	once	.	TRBJ2-2	TGTGCCAGCAGCTCACAGGGAACCGGGGAGCTGTTTTTT	CASSSQGTGELFF
14	TRBV7-9	.	TRBD1	TRBJ1-2	TGTGCCAGCAGCAACAGGGGCGCTAACTATGGCTACACCTTC	CASSNRGANYGYTF
16	TRBV7-2	.	TRBD1	TRBJ1-1	TGTGCCAGCAGCTTAGCCGGCACAGGGGCGTTCACTGAAGCTTTCTTT	CASSLAGTGAFTEAFF
13	TRBV5-5	.	.	TRBJ2-3	TGTGCCAGCAGCCTCCCCAGCACAGATACGCAGTATTTT	CASSLPSTDTQYF
15	TRBV11-2	.	.	TRBJ2-1	TGTGCCAGCAGCTTAGAAGCGAGCTCCTACAATGAGCAGTTCTTC	CASSLEASSYNEQFF
13	TRBV7-2	.	.	TRBJ1-5	TGTGCCAGCAACAGGGTTAGCAATCAGCCCCAGCATTTT	CASNRVSNQPQHF